This paragraph reports one T cell receptor (beta chain). The target antigen is unknown. The sample belongs to a study of post-analysis software for immune sequencing data. Looking at the study overall: The study covered relapsing-remitting, secondary progressive and progressive-relapsing courses of multiple sclerosis. Study findings and constraints: Multiple sclerosis was associated with a significant reduction in normalized Chao1 diversity relative to controls. Five or six TRBV segments, TRBV5-6, TRBV5-1 and TRBV20-1 among them, were found more frequent in patients than controls.

The CDR3 loop spans 16 amino acids. Germline CDR1 and CDR2: DFQATT and SNEGSKA (reference sequence). Unmatched junction bases numbered 15, after V lost 6 bases and J lost 2 bases. Tagging with unique molecular identifiers was a feature of the TCR beta cDNA libraries. From the PCR reads, TCRdb called clonotypes with MiXCR, one entry per CDR3 protein. This table has over 700,000 distinct CDR3 sequences, 25% to 30% appearing once. The genes are TRBV20-1 and TRBJ2-5, with 7 bases identical to TRBD1. Sequences were obtained from blood. This TCR was recovered from a girl aged 5-17 years with multiple sclerosis. The CDR3 bases are TGCAGTGCCGGGACCAGACAGGGCCACTGGCAAGAGACCCAGTACTTC. This encodes CSAGTRQGHWQETQYF.